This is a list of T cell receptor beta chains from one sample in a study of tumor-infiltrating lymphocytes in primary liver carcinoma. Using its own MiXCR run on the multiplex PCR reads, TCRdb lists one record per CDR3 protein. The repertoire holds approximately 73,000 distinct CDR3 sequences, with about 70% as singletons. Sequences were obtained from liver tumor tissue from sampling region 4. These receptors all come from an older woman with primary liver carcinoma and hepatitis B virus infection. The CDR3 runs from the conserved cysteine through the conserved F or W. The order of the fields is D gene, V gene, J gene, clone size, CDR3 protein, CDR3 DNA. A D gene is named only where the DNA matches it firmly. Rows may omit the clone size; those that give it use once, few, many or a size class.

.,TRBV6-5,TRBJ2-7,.,CASSTTPTPYEQYF,TGCGCCAGCAGTACCACTCCCACCCCCTACGAGCAGTACTTC
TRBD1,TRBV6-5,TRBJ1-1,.,CASSYSRGRGNTEASF,TGTGCCAGTAGTTACTCTAGGGGGCGGGGTAACACTGAAGCTTCCTTT
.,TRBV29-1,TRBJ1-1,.,CSVIKSNTEAFF,TGCAGCGTCATCAAGTCGAACACTGAAGCTTTCTTT
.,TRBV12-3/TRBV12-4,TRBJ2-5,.,CTGSLGLTGPETQYF,TGTACCGGCAGTTTGGGCCTAACGGGACCAGAGACCCAGTACTTC
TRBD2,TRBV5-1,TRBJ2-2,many,CASSAPRIGGRDNPNTGELFF,TGCGCCAGCAGCGCCCCTAGGATTGGCGGGAGGGACAACCCTAACACCGGGGAGCTGTTTTTT
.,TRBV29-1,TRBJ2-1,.,CSVGTRSPYNEQFF,TGCAGCGTAGGGACAAGAAGCCCTTACAATGAGCAGTTCTTC
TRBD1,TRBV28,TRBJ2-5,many,CASSLLTGIKTQYF,TGTGCCAGCAGCCTCTTGACAGGGATAAAGACCCAGTACTTC
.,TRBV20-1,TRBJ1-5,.,CSALQGHASNQPQHF,TGTAGTGCCCTCCAGGGGCATGCCAGCAATCAGCCCCAGCATTTT
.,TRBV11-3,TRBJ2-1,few,CASSAGGYNKQFF,TGTGCAAGCAGTGCCGGGGGCTACAATAAGCAGTTCTTT
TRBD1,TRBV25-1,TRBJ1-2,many,CASSRGHGYTF,TGTGCCAGCAGTAGGGGGCACGGCTACACCTTC
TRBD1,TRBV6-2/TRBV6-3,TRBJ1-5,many,CASSSTGEWGQPQHF,TGTGCCAGCAGCAGCACAGGGGAATGGGGTCAGCCCCAGCATTTT
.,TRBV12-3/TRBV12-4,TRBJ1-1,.,CANSFGRGMNTEAFF,TGTGCCAACAGTTTCGGCAGAGGAATGAACACTGAAGCTTTCTTT
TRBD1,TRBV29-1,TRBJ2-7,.,CSVEDEKGTGPYEQYF,TGCAGCGTTGAAGATGAGAAAGGGACAGGACCCTACGAGCAGTACTTC
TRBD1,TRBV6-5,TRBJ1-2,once,CASCYQQGRVGGFTF,TGCGCCAGCTGTTATCAACAGGGGCGGGTCGGTGGCTTCACCTTC
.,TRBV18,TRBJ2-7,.,CASSPPSGAYEQYF,TGTGCCAGCTCACCACCGTCCGGAGCCTACGAGCAGTACTTC
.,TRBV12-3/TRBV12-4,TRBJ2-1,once,CVSSLFGVGGGDEQFF,TGTGTCAGCAGTTTATTTGGTGTGGGAGGAGGGGATGAGCAGTTCTTC
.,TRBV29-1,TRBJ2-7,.,CSVGRGREGSEQYF,TGTAGCGTTGGAAGGGGCAGGGAAGGAAGCGAGCAGTACTTC
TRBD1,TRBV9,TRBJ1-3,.,CASSSGGSRNTIYF,TGTGCCAGCAGCTCAGGGGGTTCTCGAAACACCATATATTTT
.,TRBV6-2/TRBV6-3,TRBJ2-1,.,CVSNPTEVNEQFF,TGTGTCAGTAACCCAACCGAAGTCAATGAGCAGTTCTTC
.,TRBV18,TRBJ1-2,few,CASSPRDSNRGYTF,TGTGCCAGCTCACCACGCGACAGTAACCGTGGCTACACCTTC
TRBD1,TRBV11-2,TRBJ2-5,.,CASCLTGREETQYF,TGTGCCAGCTGCCTGACAGGGCGGGAAGAGACCCAGTACTTC
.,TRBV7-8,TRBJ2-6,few,CASTPDGPGAKVLTF,TGTGCCAGCACCCCCGACGGGCCTGGGGCTAAGGTCCTGACTTTC